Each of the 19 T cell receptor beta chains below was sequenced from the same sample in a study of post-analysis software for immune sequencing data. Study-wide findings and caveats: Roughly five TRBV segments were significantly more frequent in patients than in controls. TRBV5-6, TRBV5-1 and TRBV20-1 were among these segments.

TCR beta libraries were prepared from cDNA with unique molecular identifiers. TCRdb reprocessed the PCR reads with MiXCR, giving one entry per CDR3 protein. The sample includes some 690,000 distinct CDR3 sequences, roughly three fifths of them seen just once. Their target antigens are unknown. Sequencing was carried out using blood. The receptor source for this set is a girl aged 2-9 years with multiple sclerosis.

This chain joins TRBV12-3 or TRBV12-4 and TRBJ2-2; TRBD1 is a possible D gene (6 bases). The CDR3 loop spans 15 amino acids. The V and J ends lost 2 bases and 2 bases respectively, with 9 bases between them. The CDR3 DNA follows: TGTGCCAGCAGTTTATGGGGGCTAAACACCGGGGAGCTGTTTTTT. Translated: CASSLWGLNTGELFF.

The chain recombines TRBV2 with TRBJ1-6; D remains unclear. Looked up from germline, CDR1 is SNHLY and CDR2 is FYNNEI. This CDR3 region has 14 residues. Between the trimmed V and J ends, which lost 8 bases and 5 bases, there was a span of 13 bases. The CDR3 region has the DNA TGTGCCAGCTGGTGGGATCCCAATAATTCACCCCTCCACTTT. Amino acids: CASWWDPNNSPLHF.

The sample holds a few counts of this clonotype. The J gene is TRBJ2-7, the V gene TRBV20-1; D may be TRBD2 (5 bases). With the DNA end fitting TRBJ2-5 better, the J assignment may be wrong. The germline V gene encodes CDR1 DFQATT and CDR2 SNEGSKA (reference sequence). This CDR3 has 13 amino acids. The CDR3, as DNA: TGCAGTGCTAGAAGGACGGGAAGGGAGACCCAGTACTTC. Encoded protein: CSARRTGRETQYF.

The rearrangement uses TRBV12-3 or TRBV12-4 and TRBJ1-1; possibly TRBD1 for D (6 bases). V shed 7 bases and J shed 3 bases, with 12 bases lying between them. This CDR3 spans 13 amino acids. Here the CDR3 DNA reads TGTGCCAGCACCGGAGGGGGTGACACTGAAGCTTTCTTT. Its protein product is CASTGGGDTEAFF.

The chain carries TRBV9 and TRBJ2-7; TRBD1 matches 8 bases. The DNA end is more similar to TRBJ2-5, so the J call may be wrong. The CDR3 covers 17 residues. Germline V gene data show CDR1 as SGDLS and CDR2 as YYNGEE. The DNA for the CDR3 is TGTGCCAGCAGCGTAGGAAGTCGTCAGGGGGCTTCGCAGACCCAGTACTTC. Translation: CASSVGSRQGASQTQYF.

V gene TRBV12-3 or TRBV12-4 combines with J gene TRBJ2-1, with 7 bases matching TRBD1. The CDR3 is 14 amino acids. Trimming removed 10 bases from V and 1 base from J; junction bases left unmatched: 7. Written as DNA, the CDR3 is TGTGCCACCACGACAGGGCCATCCTACAATGAGCAGTTCTTC. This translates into CATTTGPSYNEQFF.

The chain's CDR3 is CASSLREGGSNEQFF. Here the CDR3 DNA reads TGTGCCAGCAGCTTAAGGGAGGGGGGGAGCAATGAGCAGTTCTTC. The rearrangement uses TRBV7-3 and TRBJ2-1; D perhaps matches TRBD2 (7 bases). Per the germline V gene, CDR1 is SGHTA and CDR2 is FQGTGA. V lost 1 base and J 6 bases, leaving 13 bases between the germline ends. This CDR3 has 15 amino acids.

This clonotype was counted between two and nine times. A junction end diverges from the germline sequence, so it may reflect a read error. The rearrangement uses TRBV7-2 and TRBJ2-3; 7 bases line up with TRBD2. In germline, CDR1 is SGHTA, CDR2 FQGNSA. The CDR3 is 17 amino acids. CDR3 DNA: TGTGCCAGCAGCATAGCAAGCGGGGTTTGGGTTTCAGATACGCAGTATTTT. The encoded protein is CASSIASGVWVSDTQYF. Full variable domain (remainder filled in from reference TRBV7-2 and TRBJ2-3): GAGVSQSPSNKVTEKGKDVELRCDPISGHTALYWYRQSLGQGLEFLIYFQGNSAPDKSGLPSDRFSAERTGGSVSTLTIQRTQQEDSAVYLCASSIASGVWVSDTQYFGPGTRLTVL.

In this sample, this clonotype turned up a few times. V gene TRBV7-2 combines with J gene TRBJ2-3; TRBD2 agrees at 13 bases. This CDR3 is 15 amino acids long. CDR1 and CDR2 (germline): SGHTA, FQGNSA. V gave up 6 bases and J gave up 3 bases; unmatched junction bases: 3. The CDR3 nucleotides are TGTGCCAGCAGGCGGACTAGCGGGGGTACAGATACGCAGTATTTT. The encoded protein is CASRRTSGGTDTQYF.

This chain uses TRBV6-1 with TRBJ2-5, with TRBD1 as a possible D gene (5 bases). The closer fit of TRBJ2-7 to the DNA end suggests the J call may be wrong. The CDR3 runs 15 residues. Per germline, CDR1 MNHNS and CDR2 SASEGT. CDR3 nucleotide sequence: TGTGCCAGCACCCCTGCAGGGTATATTTCCTACGAGCAGTACTTC. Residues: CASTPAGYISYEQYF.

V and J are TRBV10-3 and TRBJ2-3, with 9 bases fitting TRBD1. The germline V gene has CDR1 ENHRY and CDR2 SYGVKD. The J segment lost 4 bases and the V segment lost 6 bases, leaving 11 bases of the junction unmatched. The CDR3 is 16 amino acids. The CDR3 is CAIRDPGQGGADTQYF. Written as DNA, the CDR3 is TGTGCCATCAGGGACCCGGGACAGGGTGGTGCAGATACGCAGTATTTT.

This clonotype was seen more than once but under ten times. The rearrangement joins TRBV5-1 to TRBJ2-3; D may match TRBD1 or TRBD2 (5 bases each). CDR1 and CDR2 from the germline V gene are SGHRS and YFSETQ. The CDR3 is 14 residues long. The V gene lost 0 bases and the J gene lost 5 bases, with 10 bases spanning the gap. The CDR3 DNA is TGCGCCAGCAGCTTGGGGACTGGGGGAGATACGCAGTATTTT. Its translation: CASSLGTGGDTQYF.

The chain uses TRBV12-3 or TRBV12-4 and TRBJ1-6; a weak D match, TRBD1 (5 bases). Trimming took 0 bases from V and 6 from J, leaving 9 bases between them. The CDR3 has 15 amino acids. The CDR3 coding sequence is TGTGCCAGCAGTTTAGCCGGGACCACTAATTCACCCCTCCACTTT. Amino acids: CASSLAGTTNSPLHF.

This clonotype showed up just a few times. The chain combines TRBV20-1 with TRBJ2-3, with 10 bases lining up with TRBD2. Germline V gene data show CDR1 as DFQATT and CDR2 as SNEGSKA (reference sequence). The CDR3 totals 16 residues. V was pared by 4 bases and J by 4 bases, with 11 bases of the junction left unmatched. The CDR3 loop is CSAISPLAGEADTQYF. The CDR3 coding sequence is TGCAGTGCTATTTCCCCCCTAGCGGGAGAAGCAGATACGCAGTATTTT.

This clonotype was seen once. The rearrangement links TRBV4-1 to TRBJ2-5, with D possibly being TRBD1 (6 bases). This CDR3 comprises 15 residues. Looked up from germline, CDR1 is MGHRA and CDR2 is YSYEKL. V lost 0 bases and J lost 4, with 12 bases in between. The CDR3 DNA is TGCGCCAGCAGCCAAGATGGAGCAGGGGTAGAGACCCAGTACTTC. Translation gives CASSQDGAGVETQYF.

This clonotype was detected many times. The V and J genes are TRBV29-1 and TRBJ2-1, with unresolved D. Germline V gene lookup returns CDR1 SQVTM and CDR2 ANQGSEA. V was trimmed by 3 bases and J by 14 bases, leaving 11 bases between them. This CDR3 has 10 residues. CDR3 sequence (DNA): TGCAGCGTTGAGAAAAGCTGGGAGTTCTTC. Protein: CSVEKSWEFF.

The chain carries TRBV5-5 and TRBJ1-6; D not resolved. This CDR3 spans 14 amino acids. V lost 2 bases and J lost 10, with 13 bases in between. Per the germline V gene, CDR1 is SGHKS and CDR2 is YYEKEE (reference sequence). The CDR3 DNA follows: TGTGCCAGCAGCTTAGGGTCCATAGACTCACCCCTCCACTTT. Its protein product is CASSLGSIDSPLHF.

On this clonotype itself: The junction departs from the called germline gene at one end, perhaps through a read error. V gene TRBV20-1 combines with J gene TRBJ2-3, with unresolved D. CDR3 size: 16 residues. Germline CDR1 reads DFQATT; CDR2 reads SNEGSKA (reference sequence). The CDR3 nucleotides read TGCAGTGCTAGAGATGGTTTACGGAGAACAGCCTACGAGCAGTACTTT. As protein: CSARDGLRRTAYEQYF.

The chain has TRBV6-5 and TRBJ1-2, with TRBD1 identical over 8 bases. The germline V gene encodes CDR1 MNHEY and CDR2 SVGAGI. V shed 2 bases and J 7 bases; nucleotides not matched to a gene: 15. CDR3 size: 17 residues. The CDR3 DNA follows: TGTGCCAGCAGTTACCTGCGGGACAGGCGCCATAGGGGTGGCTACACCTTC. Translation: CASSYLRDRRHRGGYTF.